This T cell receptor beta chain appears in the sequencing data of a study of beta chain features in type 1 diabetes (dated by TCRdb to 2017 to 2018). In the study overall: Mean age, gender distribution, total cell number and subset yield did not differ between patients and healthy donors. Regulatory and stem cell-like memory subsets were isolated from only 8 patients and roughly 8 healthy donors, whereas naive and central memory subsets came from all 28 donors. The study compared TCRB repertoires of sorted circulating CD4+ T cell subsets between recently diagnosed type 1 diabetes patients and matched healthy donors. A total of about 99,000,000 sorted cells were examined across all samples, and RNA yield correlated strongly with the number of cells per subset.

Each donor gave one peripheral blood draw, averaging about 120 mL, which was collected into heparinised tubes. Using a panel that included CD45RO, CCR7, CD25, CD127, CD95 and CD27, naive, central memory, regulatory and stem cell-like memory CD4+ T cells were sorted on a BD FACSAria II. A purity above 98% was achieved for all sorted populations. PBMCs were isolated immediately by Lymphoprep density gradient centrifugation and stained directly without culture. Samples were stained and sorted in pairs, with one healthy donor and one patient per experiment, so that batch effects were minimized. Of note for this clone: Its cognate antigen has yet to be identified. There are no base qualities to consult, and no much larger clone falls within one base.

Here is what the overall study found, with its caveats: Shorter templates might have been favored by PCR, but patient and control samples were amplified and corrected together, so both groups would have been affected equally by any skew. At VDJ recombination sites, type 1 diabetes patients had fewer insertions and more deleted nucleotides, which implies abnormalities in thymic rearrangement. In all four CD4+ subsets, TCRB CDR3 length was moderately but significantly shorter in type 1 diabetes patients. Because the HLA sub-analyses included only small numbers of individuals, any influence of HLA type on TCRB rearrangement was left unresolved. Naive, central memory and regulatory TCRB repertoires appeared to be more alike among patients than among healthy donors. Sequencing cDNA rather than genomic DNA could over-represent highly expressing activated cells, although activation and CD3 levels did not differ between groups.

The entire isolated RNA was reverse transcribed using the High Capacity cDNA Reverse Transcription Kit, and thus expressed TCRB transcripts were sequenced. Deep immunoSEQ sequencing was performed on naive, central memory and regulatory T cell samples, with an average of roughly 3.6 million total reads per sample. Sorted cells were lysed in RLT buffer and RNA was extracted with DNase-treated RNeasy Micro or Mini kits, depending on cell number. Each cell subset was processed on its own to prevent cross-contamination, while patient and healthy donor samples were processed together. The immunoSEQ multiplex PCR was used to amplify TCRB sequences from cDNA, yielding 87-bp fragments that span the CDR3 region. Amplicons were sequenced on the Illumina HiSeq platform. The paper's processing steps were these. PCR bias was corrected computationally using synthetic template baselines, and reads within Hamming distance 2 were collapsed, with unmergeable singletons discarded. Reads were aligned against IMGT to assign V, D and J genes, CDR3 length and insertions or deletions at six rearrangement sites. Within each subset, clonotype counts were normalized to the number of sorted cells before true diversity and Gini coefficients were calculated with the tcR R package. The overlap coefficient, calculated on TCRB nucleotide sequences, was used to measure repertoire sharing. Imported from immuneACCESS, the table was reduced by TCRdb to in-frame sequences with V and J called. These copies leave out some clones; in studies compared against another copy, an unresolved V gene accounts for under half, and the cause of the remainder is not known. For V, J and clone size, that table is used; D and trimming come from the DNA. This sample holds around 190,000 clones; about an eighth were observed only once. The ten biggest clones cover less than 0.7% of the sample.

The germline V gene yields SQVTM for CDR1 and ANQGSEA for CDR2. The CDR3, cysteine through phenylalanine, is 14 amino acids long. Only CDR3 DNA is held: 42 bases, read in frame from base 1. V is trimmed back by 3 bases and J by 5 bases, and the junction contains 4 bases that no gene match accounts for. Sequencing was done on a sample of central memory CD4+ T cells from blood. The sequence is built from TRBV29-1 and TRBJ2-2, with TRBD1 matching 9 junction bases. This sequence was found in a woman aged 18-29 years in good health. The encoded CDR3 is CSVDSGTGTGELFF. The DNA sequence reads TGCAGCGTTGATTCCGGGACAGGGACCGGGGAGCTGTTTTTT.